This record covers a single TCR beta chain. What it binds is not known. TCR beta cDNA libraries included unique molecular identifiers. Each CDR3 protein is one row after TCRdb ran MiXCR on the PCR reads. The data show about 770,000 distinct CDR3 sequences, about 45% seen once. The sample originates from a study of post-analysis software for immune sequencing data. Germline V lookup: CDR1 SGHRS, CDR2 YFSETQ. The CDR3 spans 14 residues. Germline trimming cut 5 bases from V and 2 bases from J; bases unmatched to any gene: 5. Findings of the study overall: Included in a set of 5 or 6 TRBV segments more frequent in patients than controls were TRBV5-6, TRBV5-1 and TRBV20-1. Versus controls, multiple sclerosis patients showed significantly lower diversity (normalized Chao1).

Sample: blood. J is TRBJ2-5 and V is TRBV5-1, with TRBD2 identical over 8 bases. The origin of this receptor is a girl aged 10-17 years with multiple sclerosis. CDR3 protein: CASRYGLAQETQYF. The CDR3 region has the DNA TGCGCCAGCAGATACGGACTAGCACAAGAGACCCAGTACTTC.